This is a list of T cell receptor beta chains from one sample in a study of blood T cell repertoires in COVID-19. Method: immunoSEQ multiplex PCR; TCRdb's copy keeps in-frame clones and lacks some. The sample carries about 50,000 clones, about nine tenths recorded once. Sequencing was performed on peripheral blood. These TCRs come from a woman aged 80 or over with COVID-19, enrolled during active disease. CDR3s include the opening cysteine and the closing phenylalanine or tryptophan. Fields, in order: clone size, D gene, V gene, J gene, CDR3 protein, CDR3 DNA. A D gene is named only where the DNA matches it firmly. A clone size is listed for some rows: how often the clone was seen (once, few, many), or a class if it is expanded.

>.|TRBD1|TRBV7-9|TRBJ1-2
CASSLLEAGTGIGYTF
TGTGCCAGCAGCCTCCTCGAAGCAGGGACAGGGATCGGCTACACCTTC
>.|.|TRBV27|TRBJ1-1
CASSSGARNTEAFF
TGTGCCAGCAGTTCAGGGGCCAGGAACACTGAAGCTTTCTTT
>.|.|TRBV5-1|TRBJ2-7
CASSLVGGYEQYF
TGCGCCAGCAGCTTGGTTGGCGGGTACGAGCAGTACTTC
>.|.|TRBV19|TRBJ2-1
CASSMRLPPGNEQFF
TGTGCCAGTAGTATGAGGCTACCACCTGGGAATGAGCAGTTCTTC
>.|.|TRBV30|TRBJ1-2
CAWSGGPLLSGYTF
TGTGCCTGGAGTGGGGGCCCGCTCCTATCTGGCTACACCTTC
>.|.|TRBV12-3/TRBV12-4|TRBJ1-2
CASSLRGSYTF
TGTGCCAGCAGTTTGCGGGGGAGCTACACCTTC
>.|.|TRBV5-1|TRBJ1-3
CASSLVGRDSSGNTIYF
TGCGCCAGCAGCTTAGTGGGCCGAGACAGCTCTGGAAACACCATATATTTT
>.|.|TRBV12-3/TRBV12-4|TRBJ1-1
CASATALNTEAFF
TGTGCCAGTGCGACAGCGTTGAACACTGAAGCTTTCTTT
>.|TRBD1|TRBV11-2|TRBJ1-1
CASSLGGQGATFF
TGTGCCAGCAGCTTAGGCGGACAGGGAGCGACTTTCTTT
>.|.|TRBV29-1|TRBJ1-2
CSVDDISYGYTF
TGCAGCGTAGATGACATTTCATATGGCTACACCTTC
>.|.|TRBV10-3|TRBJ2-7
CAISDTYEQYF
TGTGCCATCAGTGACACCTACGAGCAGTACTTC
>once|TRBD2|TRBV7-3|TRBJ2-3
CASSPTGARGEGTDTQYF
TGTGCCAGCAGCCCGACTGGGGCGCGGGGGGAGGGCACAGATACGCAGTATTTT
>.|TRBD2|TRBV6-5|TRBJ2-7
CASSTARGGYEQYF
TGTGCCAGCAGTACCGCCCGGGGGGGATACGAGCAGTACTTC
>once|.|TRBV21-1|TRBJ1-1
CASRGGTEAFF
TGTGCCAGCCGGGGGGGAACTGAAGCTTTCTTT
>.|TRBD1|TRBV18|TRBJ2-7
CASSPTQGSSYEQYF
TGTGCCAGCTCACCAACACAGGGGAGCTCCTACGAGCAGTACTTC
>.|.|TRBV6-6|TRBJ2-5
CASSYYGGNYQETQYF
TGTGCCAGCAGTTACTATGGGGGGAACTACCAAGAGACCCAGTACTTC
>.|TRBD2|TRBV3-1/TRBV3-2|TRBJ2-5
CASSQGAAGGFETQYF
TGTGCCAGCAGCCAAGGGGCGGCGGGGGGGTTCGAGACCCAGTACTTC
>.|TRBD2|TRBV5-1|TRBJ2-1
CASSLPGLSNEQFF
TGCGCCAGCAGCTTGCCGGGACTAAGTAATGAGCAGTTCTTC
>once|TRBD1|TRBV5-1|TRBJ2-3
CASSLIGGQAQADTQYF
TGCGCCAGCAGCTTGATAGGAGGACAGGCGCAAGCAGATACGCAGTATTTT
>.|TRBD1|TRBV29-1|TRBJ1-1
CGTGDAEAFF
TGCGGAACAGGGGACGCAGAAGCTTTCTTT
>.|.|TRBV2|TRBJ2-5
CASSDQKTRGETQYF
TGTGCCAGCAGTGACCAGAAAACGAGAGGGGAGACCCAGTACTTC
>.|.|TRBV4-1|TRBJ1-1
CASSQELNTEAFF
TGCGCCAGCAGCCAAGAATTAAACACTGAAGCTTTCTTT
>.|.|TRBV14|TRBJ1-2
CASSQAGAGAVGYTF
TGTGCCAGCAGCCAGGCGGGTGCAGGGGCGGTTGGCTACACCTTC